The 2 T cell receptor beta chains below come from one sample, sequenced in a study of shared clonotypes between healthy human individuals. Repertoires were generated with immunoSEQ multiplex PCR, while TCRdb's copy carries only in-frame clones and drops some. The sample shows under 1,100,000 clones, approximately 72% of them seen only once. The specimen sequenced was memory CD4+ T cells sorted from blood. Regarding subset: CD45RA-negative fraction. The receptors were gathered from a man between 18 and 29 years old in good health.

The chain links TRBV6-5 to TRBJ2-7, with TRBD1 as a possible D gene (6 bases). Germline CDR1 and CDR2: MNHEY and SVGAGI. The CDR3 has 15 amino acids. Trimming took 6 bases from V and 1 from J, leaving 16 bases between them. CDR3 residues: CASSQSDRTSYEQYF. The CDR3 DNA is TGTGCCAGCAGCCAGAGTGACAGGACTTCCTACGAGCAGTACTTC.

This chain links TRBV6-6 with TRBJ1-2; a weak D match, TRBD1 (5 bases). The CDR3 runs 13 residues. Germline V gene data show CDR1 as MNHNY and CDR2 as SVGAGI (reference sequence). V was pared by 7 bases and J by 8 bases, with 17 bases between. CDR3 loop: CASTTRGKGGYTF. The CDR3 DNA follows: TGTGCCAGCACCACGAGGGGAAAAGGAGGCTACACCTTC.